The 32 T cell receptor beta chains in this list originate from one sample, sequenced in a study of T cells in narcolepsy. The data were produced by immunoSEQ multiplex PCR, yet TCRdb's version contains in-frame clones alone and is incomplete. The repertoire holds 20,000 to 25,000 clones, just under 85% seen once, with roughly 1.3% in the top ten. The sample consisted of CD45RA- memory CD4+ T cells from PBMCs. The receptors derive from a human donor with narcolepsy.

The rearrangement links TRBV28 to TRBJ2-1; 7 nucleotides agree with TRBD2. After removal of 5 bases from V and 7 bases from J, the junction contained 20 bases not matched to a gene. The CDR3 runs 18 residues. Germline loops: CDR1 MDHEN, CDR2 SYDVKM. Written as DNA, the CDR3 is TGTGCCAGCAGTATCTCAGGGCCTATCGGCGGGAGTAGTAATGAGCAGTTCTTC. Translated, it gives CASSISGPIGGSSNEQFF.

This clone was seen a few times. This chain uses TRBV7-9 with TRBJ1-1; TRBD1 matches at 8 bases. The germline V gene has CDR1 SEHNR and CDR2 FQNEAQ (reference sequence). This CDR3 has 14 amino acids. V shed 3 bases, J shed 3 bases, and the junction held 3 bases outside the gene matches. CDR3 nucleotide sequence: TGTGCCAGCAGCTTCGGACAGGGAGACACTGAAGCTTTCTTT. Its protein is CASSFGQGDTEAFF.

For the CDR3, the DNA is TGTGCCAGCAGTTACTTCGGTCCGACTAGCGAGCAGTTCTTC. Protein product: CASSYFGPTSEQFF. The chain couples TRBV6-5 to TRBJ2-1; 7 bases map to TRBD2. The CDR3 runs to 14 residues. Losses at the gene ends were 1 base for V and 10 bases for J; bases not matched to a gene: 7. Germline V gives CDR1 MNHEY, CDR2 SVGAGI.

J is TRBJ1-3 and V is TRBV28; D call uncertain. The CDR3 loop spans 13 amino acids. V lost 7 bases and J lost 0, with 7 bases in between. Germline CDR1 MDHEN, CDR2 SYDVKM. CDR3 sequence reads: CASILGSGNTIYF. The DNA for the CDR3 is TGTGCCAGCATATTGGGCTCTGGAAACACCATATATTTT. The complete variable domain, with remaining parts taken from reference TRBV28 and TRBJ1-3, reads DVKVTQSSRYLVKRTGEKVFLECVQDMDHENMFWYRQDPGLGLRLIYFSYDVKMKEKGDIPEGYSVSREKKERFSLILESASTNQTSMYLCASILGSGNTIYFGEGSWLTVV.

This chain joins TRBV2 and TRBJ2-5, with D unclear. The ends were cut back, 7 bases at V and 0 bases at J, with 12 bases in the middle. Germline V gene data show CDR1 as SNHLY and CDR2 as FYNNEI. The CDR3 has 14 amino acids. CDR3: CASKDLVNQETQYF. The CDR3 coding sequence is TGTGCCAGCAAAGATCTAGTAAACCAAGAGACCCAGTACTTC.

CDR3 residues: CASSASGFGETQYF. CDR3 DNA sequence: TGTGCCAGCAGTGCTTCAGGGTTTGGAGAGACCCAGTACTTC. The chain is built from TRBV2 and TRBJ2-5, with a tentative D call TRBD1 (5 bases). The CDR3 runs 14 residues. Germline V lookup: CDR1 SNHLY, CDR2 FYNNEI. V lost 4 bases, J lost 4 bases, and 13 bases lay in between. The whole variable domain, remainder taken from reference TRBV2 and TRBJ2-5, is EPEVTQTPSHQVTQMGQEVILRCVPISNHLYFYWYRQILGQKVEFLVSFYNNEISEKSEIFDDQFSVERPDGSNFTLKIRSTKLEDSAMYFCASSASGFGETQYFGPGTRLLVL.

The V gene is TRBV5-1, the J gene TRBJ2-7; 7 bases are shared with TRBD1. CDR3 length: 13 residues. Germline V lookup: CDR1 SGHRS, CDR2 YFSETQ. The J segment lost 6 bases and the V segment lost 4 bases, leaving 7 bases of the junction unmatched. The CDR3 spells CASSHRQGGEQYF. As DNA, the CDR3 is TGCGCCAGCAGCCATCGACAGGGCGGCGAGCAGTACTTC.

The chain combines TRBV6-4 with TRBJ2-3; 7 bases align to TRBD2. The germline V gene has CDR1 MRHNA and CDR2 SNTAGT. The CDR3 has 13 residues. V shed 0 bases and J 8 bases; nucleotides not matched to a gene: 2. CDR3 coding DNA: TGTGCCAGCAGTGACTCGGGGGGGAGTACGCAGTATTTT. Translation: CASSDSGGSTQYF.

This chain uses TRBV28 with TRBJ1-1; D unresolved. CDR1 and CDR2 (germline): MDHEN, SYDVKM. This CDR3 has 11 amino acids. V was shortened by 5 bases and J by 2 bases, with 3 bases between the two germline ends. CDR3 sequence: CASSDNTEAFF. CDR3 nucleotide sequence: TGTGCCAGCAGTGACAACACTGAAGCTTTCTTT.

V is TRBV7-2 and J is TRBJ2-7; D possibly corresponds to TRBD2 (6 bases). Trimming removed 1 base at V and 2 bases at J, with 9 bases between. This CDR3 region has 14 residues. Germline lookup yields CDR1 SGHTA and CDR2 FQGNSA. Here the CDR3 reads CASSLGGGTYEQYF. DNA of the CDR3: TGTGCCAGCAGCTTAGGCGGCGGGACCTACGAGCAGTACTTC.

The rearrangement uses TRBV14 and TRBJ2-5; 8 nucleotides line up with TRBD1. Germline CDR1 SGHDN, CDR2 FVKESK. V shed 5 bases, J shed 4 bases, and the junction held 9 bases outside the gene matches. The CDR3 sequence is 15 residues long. CDR3 nucleotide sequence: TGTGCCAGCAGCATGGGGGACAGGATTCGAGAGACCCAGTACTTC. The encoded protein is CASSMGDRIRETQYF.

The V call is TRBV14, the J call TRBJ2-2, with 7 nucleotides matching TRBD1. The V and J ends lost 1 base and 1 base, in that order; junction bases with no gene match: 0. The CDR3 totals 15 residues. CDR1 is SGHDN, CDR2 FVKESK, per germline. As DNA, the CDR3 is TGTGCCAGCAGCCAAGCAGGGGGGAACACCGGGGAGCTGTTTTTT. Translating gives CASSQAGGNTGELFF.

The V and J genes are TRBV19 and TRBJ2-1; 8 nucleotides line up with TRBD1. CDR1 and CDR2 (germline): LNHDA, SQIVND (reference sequence). The V segment lost 9 bases and the J segment 2 bases; nucleotides outside the gene matches: 6. There are 14 residues in the CDR3. The CDR3 reads CASSRDRTYNEQFF. Here the CDR3 DNA reads TGTGCCAGCTCCCGGGACAGGACCTACAATGAGCAGTTCTTC.

The chain employs TRBV28 and TRBJ2-7; 10 bases align to TRBD2. Germline V lookup: CDR1 MDHEN, CDR2 SYDVKM. CDR3 size: 16 residues. The V and J ends lost 1 base and 0 bases, in that order; junction bases with no gene match: 3. The CDR3 here is CASSLSASGSSYEQYF. The CDR3 region has the DNA TGTGCCAGCAGTTTATCCGCTAGCGGGAGCTCCTACGAGCAGTACTTC.

This clone was observed once. The V call is TRBV7-8, the J call TRBJ1-2; D is ambiguous. The germline V and J ends were trimmed by 5 bases and 8 bases, with 27 bases remaining between them. Germline V gives CDR1 SGHVS, CDR2 FQNEAQ. CDR3 length: 17 amino acids. This CDR3 reads CASSPSLRQGAVGGYTF. The CDR3 nucleotides read TGTGCCAGCAGCCCCTCGCTCAGGCAAGGCGCAGTGGGAGGCTACACCTTC.

V and J are TRBV11-2 and TRBJ2-1; the match to TRBD2 covers 7 bases. CDR3 length: 16 residues. The ends lost 5 bases at V and 6 bases at J; junction bases unmatched: 13. Germline CDR1 reads SGHAT; CDR2 reads FQNNGV. This CDR3 is CASSPNGASGPNEQFF. In DNA, the CDR3 is TGTGCCAGCAGCCCTAATGGGGCTAGCGGCCCCAATGAGCAGTTCTTC.

This chain links TRBV19 with TRBJ2-3, with D tentatively TRBD1 (5 bases). V lost 5 bases to trimming and J lost 1 base, with 13 bases between them. The CDR3 runs to 15 residues. The germline CDR1 and CDR2 sequences are LNHDA and SQIVND (reference sequence). CDR3 protein: CASSQSQAGTDTQYF. For the CDR3, the DNA is TGTGCCAGTAGTCAGTCACAGGCGGGCACAGATACGCAGTATTTT.

This sequence joins TRBV6-5 and TRBJ2-7; maybe TRBD1 (5 bases). Germline V gene data show CDR1 as MNHEY and CDR2 as SVGAGI. The CDR3 totals 14 residues. Trimming removed 8 bases at V and 2 bases at J, with 16 bases between. CDR3 sequence reads: CASSPIQATYEQYF. The DNA for the CDR3 is TGTGCCAGCTCCCCTATACAGGCCACCTACGAGCAGTACTTC.

The chain joins TRBV27 to TRBJ1-5; tentatively, D is TRBD1 (5 bases). The germline V and J ends were trimmed by 5 bases and 6 bases, with 20 bases remaining between them. The germline V gene has CDR1 MNHEY and CDR2 SMNVEV (reference sequence). This CDR3 has 16 residues. The CDR3 nucleotides are TGTGCCAGCAGTCCAAAGGACAAGGGGAGGGGTCAGCCCCAGCATTTT. This gives the protein CASSPKDKGRGQPQHF.

The chain uses TRBV21-1 and TRBJ2-5; TRBD2, the D gene given by the table, was not confirmed from the DNA. TRBV21-1 is deemed a pseudogene. The CDR3 runs to 15 residues. DNA for the CDR3: TGTGCCAGCAGCCCTCAGGACTCAACTAGCGGGACCCAGTACTTC. It is translated as CASSPQDSTSGTQYF.

The chain recombines TRBV21-1 with TRBJ2-7; TRBD1, the D gene given by the table, was not confirmed from the DNA. TRBV21-1 is labeled a pseudogene. The CDR3 is 16 amino acids. CDR3 loop: CASSKGDSGGSSEQYF. Here the CDR3 DNA reads TGTGCCAGCAGCAAAGGGGACTCAGGGGGTTCTTCCGAGCAGTACTTC.

This chain links TRBV7-2 with TRBJ2-5, with 8 positions matching TRBD2. The CDR3 is made up of 14 amino acids. CDR1 is SGHTA and CDR2 is FQGNSA in the germline V gene. V shed 0 bases, J shed 3 bases, and the junction held 0 bases outside the gene matches. The CDR3 here is CASSLASGKETQYF. CDR3 coding DNA: TGTGCCAGCAGCTTAGCTAGCGGGAAAGAGACCCAGTACTTC.

The chain has TRBV7-2 and TRBJ2-2; D call uncertain. The V end lost 2 bases, the J end lost 1 base, and 8 bases lay between the germline ends. This CDR3 comprises 15 residues. Germline V gene sequence: CDR1 SGHTA, CDR2 FQGNSA. CDR3 DNA: TGTGCCAGCAGCTTATCGGTCCGGAACACCGGGGAGCTGTTTTTT. Protein sequence: CASSLSVRNTGELFF.

The V gene is TRBV7-9, the J gene TRBJ2-1, with D tentatively TRBD1 (6 bases). This CDR3 has 14 residues. Per the germline V gene, CDR1 is SEHNR and CDR2 is FQNEAQ (reference sequence). The V and J ends lost 5 bases and 10 bases respectively, with 18 bases between them. CDR3 DNA sequence: TGTGCCAGCAGCCGCTTCCAGGGGAATCAAGAGCAGTTCTTC. This encodes CASSRFQGNQEQFF.

V and J are TRBV5-4 and TRBJ2-1; the match to TRBD2 covers 8 bases. The junction had 19 bases not matched to a gene; V was cut back by 4 bases and J by 1 base. From germline, CDR1 is SGHNT and CDR2 YYREEE (reference sequence). This CDR3 is built from 20 residues. The CDR3 DNA is TGTGCCAGCAGCCCACGTCGAAGGTGGGACGGGAGGGCTTCCTACAATGAGCAGTTCTTC. Translated, it gives CASSPRRRWDGRASYNEQFF.

V and J are TRBV7-8 and TRBJ2-1; D perhaps matches TRBD2 (6 bases). The V end lost 1 base, the J end lost 2 bases, and 9 bases lay between the germline ends. This CDR3 spans 15 amino acids. The V gene's germline CDR1 is SGHVS and CDR2 FQNEAQ. The CDR3 nucleotides read TGTGCCAGCAGCTTAGGGGGGGAGGCCTACAATGAGCAGTTCTTC. This gives the protein CASSLGGEAYNEQFF.

The chain couples TRBV18 to TRBJ2-1, with TRBD2 matching over 12 bases. V lost 7 bases to trimming and J lost 8 bases; unmatched junction nucleotides: 9. Germline-derived CDR1 and CDR2 are KGHSH and LQKENI. The length of the CDR3 is 15 residues. The CDR3, as DNA: TGTGCCAGCTTCTTAACTAGCGGGAGGCCCGATGAGCAGTTCTTC. As protein: CASFLTSGRPDEQFF. Together with reference TRBV18 and TRBJ2-1, the CDR3 gives the full variable domain: NAGVMQNPRHLVRRRGQEARLRCSPMKGHSHVYWYRQLPEEGLKFMVYLQKENIIDESGMPKERFSAEFPKEGPSILRIQQVVRGDSAAYFCASFLTSGRPDEQFFGPGTRLTVL.

This chain joins TRBV11-1 and TRBJ2-5, with a possible D match to TRBD1 (6 bases). The J call may be faulty, since TRBJ2-7 better matches the DNA end. Germline V lookup: CDR1 SGHAT, CDR2 FQDESV (reference sequence). This CDR3 contains 17 residues. The CDR3 reads CASAHTRNRVAPYEQYF. In nucleotides, the CDR3 is TGTGCCAGCGCACACACGCGAAACAGGGTCGCCCCCTACGAGCAGTACTTC.

The rearrangement joins TRBV29-1 to TRBJ1-2; D call uncertain. The CDR3 loop spans 11 amino acids. The germline CDR1 and CDR2 sequences are SQVTM and ANQGSEA. V was trimmed by 2 bases and J by 2 bases, leaving 3 bases between them. The CDR3 loop reads CSVEMNYGYTF. As DNA, the CDR3 is TGCAGCGTTGAAATGAACTATGGCTACACCTTC.

In its sample, this clone was seen a few times. The chain is built from TRBV7-9 and TRBJ2-1; TRBD2 matches at 8 bases. V was clipped by 5 bases and J by 3 bases; unmatched bases: 12. The CDR3 spans 17 residues. CDR1 is SEHNR, CDR2 FQNEAQ, per germline (reference sequence). The CDR3 DNA reads as TGTGCCAGCAGCCCCTCTCCAACTAGCGGACACTACAATGAGCAGTTCTTC. It codes for CASSPSPTSGHYNEQFF.

The chain has TRBV18 and TRBJ2-3; weak D call: TRBD2 (6 bases). Germline V gives CDR1 KGHSH, CDR2 LQKENI. The CDR3 is 13 amino acids. Trimming removed 5 bases at V and 3 bases at J, with 9 bases between. This chain's CDR3 is CASSYGGTDTQYF. CDR3 DNA sequence: TGTGCCAGCTCATATGGGGGGACAGATACGCAGTATTTT.

Remarks on this clone: This same CDR3 is encoded by further DNA sequences in the sample. V and J are TRBV18 and TRBJ2-2, with a weak D call TRBD1 (5 bases). Germline V gene lookup returns CDR1 KGHSH and CDR2 LQKENI. V lost 6 bases, J lost 1 base, and 12 bases lay in between. This CDR3 contains 15 residues. Here the CDR3 reads CASSPPRGNTGELFF. CDR3 DNA: TGTGCCAGCTCGCCGCCAAGGGGGAACACCGGGGAGCTGTTTTTT.